This T cell receptor (beta chain) was found in a study of blood T cell repertoires in COVID-19 (dated by TCRdb to 2019 to 2021). Background on the whole study: Samples covering the acute and convalescent phases of COVID-19 were provided by collaborators in the United States, Italy and Spain. The material from the prospective study consisted of cDNA or gDNA derived from T cells, B-cell-depleted T cells, or PBMCs. Subjects who had been exposed to COVID-19, were actively infected with it, or had recovered from it provided the deeply sampled blood TCRbeta repertoires that made up the dataset. The repertoires were released in a freely available public database intended as a resource for research on the immune response to SARS-CoV-2. The samples were drawn from two sources: the first 160 participants of the ongoing ImmuneRACE study, and fewer than 1,500 subjects contributed by 6 global collaborators. Sample metadata almost always included a de-identified subject ID, COVID-19 status, age in years and sex. Where HLA class I and class II types were available, the types were taken from metadata supplied by the sample provider, not from assay-based typing. Summary of the overall study and its limitations: How much clinical and demographic metadata was included differed by source and by participant, and the metadata was provided uncurated.

Each collaborating institution followed its own protocols to collect whole blood in K2EDTA tubes. For TCRbeta analysis, collaborator samples were shipped as frozen whole blood, as isolated PBMCs, or as DNA extracted from either sample type. CDR1 and CDR2 are read off the germline V gene as MNHEY and SVGAGI. V is cut back by 0 bases and J by 3 bases, with 4 bases in the junction unmatched. The CDR3 spans 16 residues, from the cysteine through the phenylalanine. The CDR3 DNA has 48 bases and is translated from base 1. TCRbeta CDR3 regions were amplified from genomic DNA by means of the immunoSEQ Assay, a bias-controlled multiplex PCR. Processing in the source paper ran as follows. Nucleated cell counts per sample were estimated from amplification of reference gene primers within the assay. To quantify the absolute abundance of each unique TCRbeta CDR3 rearrangement, sequence reads were collapsed and filtered. For each sample, productive Simpson clonality was calculated as the square root of Simpson's diversity index over productive rearrangements. TCRdb re-hosts the immuneACCESS table, in-frame sequences only. Its copies lack some clones; in the studies checked, an unresolved V gene accounts for under half of them, and the cause for the rest is not known. Clone size and V and J calls were adopted from that table, with D and trimming inferred from the DNA. Counted in this sample were about 240,000 clones; 70% to 90% of them appeared once. About 6.3% of the sample is taken by the ten largest.

This clone was counted a few times. Which antigen it targets is not known. It has no much larger one-base neighbor in the sample; base qualities were not kept. The sample taken for sequencing was peripheral blood. The source is an older woman with active or convalescent COVID-19. Recombination joined TRBV6-5 with TRBJ2-2, with 7 middle bases fitting TRBD1. The CDR3 is CASSYSGQFYTGELFF. Here is the DNA: TGTGCCAGCAGTTACTCGGGACAGTTCTACACCGGGGAGCTGTTTTTT.